This T cell receptor beta chain derives from a study of cytotoxic CD8 clonotypes in ibrutinib-treated CLL (TCRdb year 2021). Study-level background: The cohort included approximately 15 treatment-naive and around 10 relapsed/refractory patients; roughly 17 were IGHV unmutated. Longitudinal samples were obtainable from about 30% of the 86 participants in the trial. Every remission and progressive disease sample was obtained while ibrutinib was still being received by the patients. Cryopreserved peripheral blood mononuclear cells were collected at three points: before therapy, at response, and at either sustained remission or disease progression. Response samples were taken after a median of roughly eleven months on treatment, ranging from about 6 to 40 months. Responses were partial in some 24 patients and complete in 2; after median around 68 months follow-up, roughly 14 stayed in remission and approximately 12 progressed. Samples averaged roughly 280,000 productive templates and 90,000 to 95,000 productive rearrangements. Results and caveats for the whole study, not just this receptor: Baseline clonality was found to be higher than that of age-matched healthy donors and was strongly correlated with circulating CD8+ T-cell counts. Public clonotypes were found to be uncommon and were observed to contract or remain stable during treatment; the increase in clonality was shown to reflect expansion of private clonotypes at ibrutinib response. Clonality increased at ibrutinib response, stayed stable in sustained remission, and fell back toward baseline at progression. Sustained-remission and progressing patients did not have matched sampling times, and lymph node repertoires were not examined.

A MiSeq instrument was used for deep resolution sequencing, which targeted depths ranging from 1 in 1 million up to 1 in 200,000 T cells, with coverage averaging 10x for each clonotype. The immunoSEQ hsTCRB Kit was used to generate the TCR beta libraries. Per the authors' processing: Data were analyzed with ImmunoSEQ Data Assistant and ImmunoSEQ Analyzer, with V, D and J genes assigned per IMGT definitions. Clonality, with values ranging from 0 to 1, was calculated as one minus the normalized Shannon entropy of productive rearrangement frequencies. Public clonotype analysis was restricted to overrepresented clonotypes comprising at least 0.05% of each patient's repertoire. Repertoires from about a dozen age-matched healthy donors in immuneACCESS were used as clonality controls. As stored in TCRdb, this immuneACCESS dataset retains in-frame rearrangements with V and J assigned. A fraction of the clones does not appear; measured against another copy, unresolved V genes explain less than half of the discrepancy, and the remainder lacks a known reason. Clonal size and the V and J genes are those of that table, whereas D and trimming came from the DNA. In this sample the table shows roughly 150,000 clones, approximately 77% of which occur a single time. In total, the top ten clones hold 2% to 2.5% of the sample.

The CDR3 sequence holds 15 residues, the cysteine and phenylalanine included. Only the CDR3 part of the read is kept: 45 bases, read in frame from the first base. At the junction V is shortened by 4 bases and J by 4 bases; bases outside the gene matches: 8. The CDR1 and CDR2 encoded by the germline V gene are SGHTA and FQGNSA. As regards this clone: It lacks a known antigen. Base qualities were left out, and no much larger clone turns up one base away.

The sample's time point, from its label and the paper: about twelve months on ibrutinib. For TCR beta library preparation, about 1.8 micrograms of genomic DNA were isolated from cryopreserved PBMCs. Longitudinal blood samples from CLL patients receiving ibrutinib monotherapy were subjected to high-throughput TCR beta sequencing. The patients took part in an open-label, single-center phase 2 trial of ibrutinib monotherapy. The chain couples TRBV7-2 to TRBJ2-7, with 9 middle bases fitting TRBD1. The source is a human donor with chronic lymphocytic leukemia. The sample here was PBMCs, taken after 12 months of ibrutinib treatment. The encoded CDR3 is CASSSGTGHWYEQYF. The nucleotide sequence is TGTGCCAGCAGCTCCGGGACAGGGCATTGGTACGAGCAGTACTTC.